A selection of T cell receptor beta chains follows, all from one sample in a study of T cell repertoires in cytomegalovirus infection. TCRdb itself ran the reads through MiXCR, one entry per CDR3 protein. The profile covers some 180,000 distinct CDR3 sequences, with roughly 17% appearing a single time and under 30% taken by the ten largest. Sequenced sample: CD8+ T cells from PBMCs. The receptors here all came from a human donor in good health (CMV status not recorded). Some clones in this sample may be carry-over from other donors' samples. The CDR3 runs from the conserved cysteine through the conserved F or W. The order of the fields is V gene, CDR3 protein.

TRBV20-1	CSARDLFRDTYNSPLHF
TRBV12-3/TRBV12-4	CASSSEGHYEQYF
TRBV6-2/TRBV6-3	CASSSRVDGIHEQYF
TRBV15	CATSGPISYNEQFF
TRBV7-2	CASSIRTRVATEAFF
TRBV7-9	CASSLPGDYEQYF
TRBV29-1	CSVGKRGAAYNEQFF
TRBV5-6	CASSLLTSDNTDTQYF
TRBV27	CASSSGAGYDGYTF
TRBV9	CASSRDGSNQPQHF
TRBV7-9	CASSPSEGRMNTEAFF
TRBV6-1	CASSEWGETYEQYF
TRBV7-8	CASSISPRNEQFF
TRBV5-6	CASSSRTGYDQPQHF
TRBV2	CASSLAADRGQAGANVLTF
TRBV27	CASSGQGNYGYTF
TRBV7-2	CASSPGTAQYF
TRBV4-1	CASSQEGETQYF
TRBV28	CASTDVGGGNQPQHF
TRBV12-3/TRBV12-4	CASSPFLAGSTDTQYF
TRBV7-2	CASSRRSGVRGETQYF
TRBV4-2	CASSPYMNTEAFF
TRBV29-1	CSVEQRGSSGANVLTF
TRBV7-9	CASSFTLNTGELFF
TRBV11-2	CASSLFGQGLPRLRETQYF
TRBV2	CASSESTGGSEAFF
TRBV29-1	CSVESGTGKGYTF
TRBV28	CASSYQGGNTEAFF
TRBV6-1	CASSELPSLLAAYNEQFF
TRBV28	CASSRTIDRGHGGNTIYF
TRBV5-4	CASYTSGGTFLLNEQFF
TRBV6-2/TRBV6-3	CASSYNQAGGKVAFF
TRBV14	CASSQEGPAAYEQYF
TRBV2	CASSEAPGNEQFF
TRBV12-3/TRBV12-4	CASTPDQNTEAFF
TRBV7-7	CASSPGGRETQYF
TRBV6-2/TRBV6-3	CASSYDGGGLNTEAFF
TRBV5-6	CASSYGRIIAKNIQYF
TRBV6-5	CASSTGVKETSYEQYF
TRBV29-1	CSVPGAQETQYF
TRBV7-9	CASSVDSLIYEQYF
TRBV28	CASSFPGLAGASTDTQYF
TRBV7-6	CASSVRQGPTYEQYF
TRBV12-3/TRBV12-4	CASSLAGGLETQYF
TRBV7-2	CASSRRGYEQYF
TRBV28	CASSWGFGGGSYQETQYF
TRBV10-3	CAISETGRTDTQYF
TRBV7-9	CASRGRDRTYNEQFF
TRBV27	CASSPTGLLLSTEAFF
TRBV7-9	CASSHRITSGGGSHNEQFF
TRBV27	CASSLRGLIQPQHF
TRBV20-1	CRIGDPKYF
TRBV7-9	CASSPRSGQGEYTYEQYF
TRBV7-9	CASSPPGGTNTEAFF
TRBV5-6	CASSTQDTQYF